The entry below describes one TCR beta chain. Trimming removed 6 bases at V and 6 bases at J, with 8 bases between. The germline gives CDR1 SNHLY, CDR2 FYNNEI. The CDR3 runs to 11 residues. This entry is derived from a study of cytomegalovirus exposure and HLA in healthy donors. The PCR employed 60 Vbeta primers together with 13 Jbeta primers. The method was immunoSEQ multiplex PCR; TCRdb's version includes in-frame clones alone and lacks a portion of them. The sample includes 100,000 to 150,000 clones, 70% to 80% seen only once; the top ten take around 1.9%. The rearrangement links TRBV2 to TRBJ1-1, with D possibly TRBD1 on 5 matching bases. What was sequenced was PBMCs. The receptor was derived from a woman aged 45 to 65 in good health and CMV-seronegative. The CDR3 sequence is CASRRTPEAFF. Here the CDR3 DNA reads TGTGCCAGCAGGCGGACACCTGAAGCTTTCTTT.